The T cell receptor beta chain described here comes from a study of blood T cells in healthy people across ages. Findings and caveats of the study: Roughly linear declines in TCR beta diversity per million T cells occurred with age. A greater number of naive CD4+ cells and higher diversity distinguished long-lived donors from aged donors.

Isolating PBMCs gave at least 6 million of these cells per sample. The length of the CDR3 is 15 residues. Per the germline V gene, CDR1 is DFQATT and CDR2 is SNEGSKA (reference sequence). The trim removed 6 bases at V and 0 bases at J, leaving 4 bases unmatched. Through a sample-barcoded 5' primer and a J-beta primer mix, a second PCR was run for roughly 7 to 11 cycles. A template-switch adaptor containing 12 random nucleotides labeled each cDNA molecule. TCRdb re-derived calls from the 5' RACE reads in MiXCR, one entry per CDR3 protein. Among 1.5 million to 2 million distinct CDR3 sequences listed, approximately 39% were seen once. This clonotype has a handful of counts. What it binds is unknown.

This rearrangement joins TRBV20-1 to TRBJ2-6, with 8 bases fitting TRBD1. The sequence derives from a human donor in good health. The sequenced material came from blood. The CDR3 nucleotides are TGCAGTGCCAGGGGGCTGACCTCTGGGGCCAACGTCCTGACTTTC. Amino acids: CSARGLTSGANVLTF.